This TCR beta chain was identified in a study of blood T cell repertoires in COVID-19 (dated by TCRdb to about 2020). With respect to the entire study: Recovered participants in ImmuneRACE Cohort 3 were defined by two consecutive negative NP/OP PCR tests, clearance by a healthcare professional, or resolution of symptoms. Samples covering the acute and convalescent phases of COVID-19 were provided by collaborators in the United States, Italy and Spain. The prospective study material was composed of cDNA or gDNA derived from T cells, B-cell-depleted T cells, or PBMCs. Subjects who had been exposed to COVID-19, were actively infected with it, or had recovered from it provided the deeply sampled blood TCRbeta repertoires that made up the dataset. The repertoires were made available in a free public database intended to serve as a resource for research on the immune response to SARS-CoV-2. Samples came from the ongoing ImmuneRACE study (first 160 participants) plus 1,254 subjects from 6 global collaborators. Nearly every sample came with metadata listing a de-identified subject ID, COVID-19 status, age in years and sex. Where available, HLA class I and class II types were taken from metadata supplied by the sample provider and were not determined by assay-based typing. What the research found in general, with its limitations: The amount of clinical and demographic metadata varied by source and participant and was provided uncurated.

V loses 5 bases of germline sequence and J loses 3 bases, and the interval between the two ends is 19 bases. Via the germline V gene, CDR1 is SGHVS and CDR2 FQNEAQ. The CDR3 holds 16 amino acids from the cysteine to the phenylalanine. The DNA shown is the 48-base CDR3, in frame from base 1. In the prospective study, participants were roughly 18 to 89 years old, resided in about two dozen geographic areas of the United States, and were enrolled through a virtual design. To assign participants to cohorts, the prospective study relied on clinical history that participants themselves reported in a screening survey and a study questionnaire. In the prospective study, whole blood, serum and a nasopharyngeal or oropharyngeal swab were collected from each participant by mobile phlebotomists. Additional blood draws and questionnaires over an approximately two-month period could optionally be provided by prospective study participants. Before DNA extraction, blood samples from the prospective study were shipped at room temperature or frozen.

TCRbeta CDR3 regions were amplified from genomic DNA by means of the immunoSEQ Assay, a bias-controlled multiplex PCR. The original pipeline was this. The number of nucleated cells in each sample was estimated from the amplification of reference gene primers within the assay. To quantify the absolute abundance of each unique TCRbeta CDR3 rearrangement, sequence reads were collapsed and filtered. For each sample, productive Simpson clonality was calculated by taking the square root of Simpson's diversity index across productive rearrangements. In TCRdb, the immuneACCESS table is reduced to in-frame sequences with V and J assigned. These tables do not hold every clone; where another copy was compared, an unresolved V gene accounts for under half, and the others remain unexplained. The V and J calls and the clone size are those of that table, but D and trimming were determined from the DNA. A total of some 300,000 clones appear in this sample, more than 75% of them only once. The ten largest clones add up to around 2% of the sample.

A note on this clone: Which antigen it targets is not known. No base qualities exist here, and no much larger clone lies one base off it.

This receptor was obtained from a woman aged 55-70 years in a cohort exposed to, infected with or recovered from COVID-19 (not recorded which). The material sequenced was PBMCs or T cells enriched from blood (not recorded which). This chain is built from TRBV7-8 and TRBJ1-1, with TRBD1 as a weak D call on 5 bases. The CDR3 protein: CASSASSEGLHTEAFF. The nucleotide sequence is TGTGCCAGCAGCGCTTCGTCGGAGGGGTTGCACACTGAAGCTTTCTTT.